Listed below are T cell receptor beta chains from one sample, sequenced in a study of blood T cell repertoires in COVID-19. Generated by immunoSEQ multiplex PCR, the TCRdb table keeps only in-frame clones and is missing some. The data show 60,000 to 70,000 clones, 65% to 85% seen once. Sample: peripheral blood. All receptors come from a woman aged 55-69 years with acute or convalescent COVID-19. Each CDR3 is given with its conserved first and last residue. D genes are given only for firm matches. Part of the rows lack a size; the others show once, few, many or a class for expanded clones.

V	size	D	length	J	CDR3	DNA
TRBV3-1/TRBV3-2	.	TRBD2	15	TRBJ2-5	CASSLLAGGLETQYF	TGTGCCAGCAGCCTCCTAGCGGGGGGGCTAGAGACCCAGTACTTC
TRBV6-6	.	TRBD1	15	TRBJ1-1	CASSYNRQGTTEAFF	TGTGCCAGCAGTTACAATCGACAGGGGACCACTGAAGCTTTCTTT
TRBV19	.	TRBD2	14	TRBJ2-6	CASTGGSGANVLTF	TGTGCCAGTACGGGAGGGTCCGGGGCCAACGTCCTGACTTTC
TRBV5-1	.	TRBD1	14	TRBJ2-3	CASQDRASTDTQYF	TGCGCCAGCCAGGACAGGGCCAGCACAGATACGCAGTATTTT
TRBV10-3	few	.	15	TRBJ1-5	CAISETGGGSQPQHF	TGTGCCATCAGTGAGACGGGGGGAGGGAGTCAGCCCCAGCATTTT
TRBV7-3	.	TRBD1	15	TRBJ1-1	CASRVRTGSNTEAFF	TGTGCCAGCAGGGTAAGGACAGGATCGAACACTGAAGCTTTCTTT
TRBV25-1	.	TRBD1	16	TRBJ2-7	CASSVGTGNPAYEQYF	TGTGCCTCCTCCGTGGGGACAGGTAACCCGGCCTACGAGCAGTACTTC
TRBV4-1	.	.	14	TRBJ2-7	CASSQEFRGNEQYF	TGCGCCAGCAGCCAAGAGTTTCGGGGAAACGAGCAGTACTTC
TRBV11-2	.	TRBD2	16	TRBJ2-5	CASSDLLGGGQETQYF	TGTGCCAGCAGCGACCTACTGGGGGGGGGCCAAGAGACCCAGTACTTC
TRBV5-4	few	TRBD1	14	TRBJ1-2	CASSSDRGHYGYTF	TGTGCCAGCAGCTCTGACAGGGGGCACTATGGCTACACCTTC
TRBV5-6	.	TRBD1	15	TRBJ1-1	CASSADRGRNTEAFF	TGTGCCAGCAGCGCGGACAGGGGGCGGAACACTGAAGCTTTCTTT
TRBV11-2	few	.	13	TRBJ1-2	CASSLSHRDGYTF	TGTGCCAGCAGCTTAAGTCACAGGGATGGCTACACCTTC
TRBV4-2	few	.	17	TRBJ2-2	CASSPVLDSPNTGELFF	TGTGCCAGCAGCCCAGTATTAGACTCTCCCAACACCGGGGAGCTGTTTTTT
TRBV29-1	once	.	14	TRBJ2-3	CSVRSGTSTDTQYF	TGCAGCGTTCGATCGGGTACTAGCACAGATACGCAGTATTTT
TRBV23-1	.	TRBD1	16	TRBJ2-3	CASSHTGQAATDTQYF	TGCGCCAGCAGTCACACGGGACAGGCGGCGACAGATACGCAGTATTTT
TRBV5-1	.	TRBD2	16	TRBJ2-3	CASSLTSGGPTDTQYF	TGCGCCAGCAGCTTGACTAGCGGGGGGCCCACAGATACGCAGTATTTT
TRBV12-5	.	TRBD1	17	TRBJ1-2	CASGLVSGTGNLYGYTF	TGTGCTAGTGGTTTGGTATCGGGGACAGGGAATCTCTATGGCTACACCTTC
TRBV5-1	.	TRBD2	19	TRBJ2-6	CASSLGTSGGLSGANVLTF	TGCGCCAGCAGCTTGGGGACTAGCGGGGGCCTCTCTGGGGCCAACGTCCTGACTTTC
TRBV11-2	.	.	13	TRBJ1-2	CASSPAGGYGYTF	TGTGCCAGCAGCCCAGCCGGGGGCTATGGCTACACCTTC
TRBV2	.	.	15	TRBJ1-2	CASSESLGLSYGYTF	TGTGCCAGCAGTGAGTCTCTGGGCCTTAGCTATGGCTACACCTTC
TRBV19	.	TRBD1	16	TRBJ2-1	CASTETRDRHYNEQFF	TGTGCCAGTACCGAAACCCGGGACAGACATTACAATGAGCAGTTCTTC
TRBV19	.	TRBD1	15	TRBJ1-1	CASSILGQGNTEAFF	TGTGCCAGTAGTATCCTCGGACAGGGGAACACTGAAGCTTTCTTT
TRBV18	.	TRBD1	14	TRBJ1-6	CASSSGGQGSPLHF	TGTGCCAGCTCGTCGGGGGGACAGGGGTCACCCCTCCACTTT
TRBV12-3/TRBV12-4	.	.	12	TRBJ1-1	CASSLGTVEAFF	TGTGCCAGCAGTTTAGGTACAGTTGAAGCTTTCTTT
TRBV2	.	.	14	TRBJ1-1	CASLFSGFNTEAFF	TGTGCCAGCTTATTCTCGGGGTTCAACACTGAAGCTTTCTTT
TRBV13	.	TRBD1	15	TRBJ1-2	CASSWGTAGQDGYTF	TGTGCCAGCAGCTGGGGGACAGCCGGCCAAGATGGCTACACCTTC
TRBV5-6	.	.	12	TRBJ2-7	CASSSSSYEQYF	TGTGCCAGCAGCTCCAGCTCCTACGAGCAGTACTTC
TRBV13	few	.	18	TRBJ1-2	CASSLGQLRRGANYGYTF	TGTGCCAGCAGCTTAGGCCAACTACGCAGGGGCGCTAACTATGGCTACACCTTC
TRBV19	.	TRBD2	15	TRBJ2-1	CASSVTSGGNNEQFF	TGTGCCAGTAGTGTTACTAGCGGGGGCAACAATGAGCAGTTCTTC
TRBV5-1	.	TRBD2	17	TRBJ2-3	CASSLRPSGGETDTQYF	TGCGCCAGCAGCTTGAGGCCTAGCGGGGGGGAAACAGATACGCAGTATTTT
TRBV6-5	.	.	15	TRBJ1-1	CASRSEESGTGEAFF	TGTGCCAGCAGGAGTGAGGAAAGCGGCACTGGTGAAGCTTTCTTT
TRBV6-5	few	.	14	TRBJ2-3	CASRLGGGGDTQYF	TGTGCCAGCCGCCTTGGGGGGGGCGGGGATACGCAGTATTTT
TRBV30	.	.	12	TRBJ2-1	CALLLPYNEQFF	TGTGCACTTCTTCTCCCCTACAATGAGCAGTTCTTC
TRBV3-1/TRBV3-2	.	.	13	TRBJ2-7	CASSQGRGASLYF	TGTGCCAGCAGCCAAGGTCGGGGGGCCTCCCTGTACTTC
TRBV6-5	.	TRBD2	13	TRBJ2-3	CASDSGGANTQYF	TGTGCCAGCGATAGCGGGGGGGCAAATACGCAGTATTTT